This TCR beta chain is from a study of regulatory T cells in long-lasting Graves disease. The study, taken as a whole, reports: Persistent Graves' patients had lower TCR diversity than newly diagnosed ones.

To make TCR beta libraries, researchers used iRepertoire HTBI primers and Arm-PCR of CDR3 regions. Each CDR3 protein gets one entry after TCRdb re-called the multiplex PCR reads with MiXCR. The table includes over 300,000 distinct CDR3 sequences, 15% to 20% detected once. In this sample, this clonotype turned up a few times. Its specificity is not known. One base away lies a much larger clone, so this may be a sequencing read error. This CDR3 spans 13 amino acids. Germline V gives CDR1 MNHEY, CDR2 SVGEGT. Time point of the sample: persistent/refractory GD, antithyroid drugs over 5 years with positive TRAb. TCR sequences were obtained from RNA taken from PBMCs.

This clonotype was sampled from a female donor with Graves disease. V is TRBV6-2 or TRBV6-3 and J is TRBJ1-1, with D perhaps matching TRBD1 (5 bases). This material consisted of peripheral blood mononuclear cells (PBMCs), taken when the disease was refractory, from a patient treated with antithyroid drugs. As DNA, the CDR3 is TGTGCCAGCAGAGGGACCCAATACACTGAAACTTTCTTT. Amino acids: CASRGTQYTETFF.